This T cell receptor beta chain stems from a study of metastatic and nonmetastatic thyroid tumors. TCRdb re-clonotyped the PCR reads through MiXCR. This sample carries more than 30,000 clones, approximately 19% of them seen once, and the ten largest clones take roughly a fifth. Germline V gene lookup returns CDR1 SNHLY and CDR2 FYNNEI. CDR3 length equals 18 residues. V dropped 4 bases and J dropped 0 bases, with 19 bases sitting between them. Nobody among the patients had been given any treatment before thyroid surgery. This TCR came from a female donor with papillary thyroid cancer or a benign thyroid nodule (not recorded which). Some clones in this sample may be carry-over from other donors' samples. The specimen was blood. The V call is TRBV2, the J call TRBJ1-5; TRBD1 is a possible D gene (5 bases). CDR3 in amino acids: CASSGRVSGVLSNQPQHF. The CDR3 DNA reads as TGTGCCAGCAGTGGCAGGGTCTCGGGGGTCCTTAGCAATCAGCCCCAGCATTTT.